These 10 T cell receptor beta chains originate from one sample sequenced in a study of human T cells and chemical hapten exposure. This sample's time point: patch test 1, 2 weeks after DPC sensitization. Indicated treatment: therapeutic diphenylcyclopropenone sensitization with weekly scalp DPC. From the RACE reads, TCRdb called clonotypes with MiXCR, one entry per CDR3 protein. Of more than 100,000 distinct CDR3 sequences in the sample, roughly an eighth are singletons; the top ten hold around 0.84%. Source: whole blood, taken in connection with sensitization to the hapten diphenylcyclopropenone (DPC). These receptors were obtained from a man younger than 35 with alopecia areata. Some clones in this sample may be carry-over from other donors' samples.

This clonotype has more than one count but fewer than ten. V usage is TRBV20-1 and J usage is TRBJ1-4; no reliable D call. Germline V CDR1 and CDR2: DFQATT, SNEGSKA (reference sequence). Trimming stripped 1 base from V and 6 bases from J, with 12 bases between. This CDR3 is built from 14 residues. The CDR3 spells CSARGAGYHEKLFF. Here the CDR3 DNA reads TGCAGTGCTAGAGGCGCGGGCTACCATGAAAAACTGTTTTTT.

This clonotype has just a few counts. This chain joins TRBV4-1 and TRBJ1-3, with a possible D match to TRBD1 (5 bases). Per the germline V gene, CDR1 is MGHRA and CDR2 is YSYEKL. This CDR3 contains 16 residues. Trimming stripped 3 bases from V and 2 bases from J, with 14 bases between. The CDR3 loop reads CASSQPGRRAGNTIYF. CDR3 DNA sequence: TGCGCCAGCAGCCAGCCGGGACGGAGGGCTGGAAACACCATATATTTT.

This clonotype was counted between two and nine times. The chain has TRBV7-3 and TRBJ1-1; no reliable D call. The germline V gene encodes CDR1 SGHTA and CDR2 FQGTGA. V lost 0 bases to trimming and J lost 5 bases, with 7 bases between them. The CDR3 loop spans 13 amino acids. The chain's CDR3 is CASSLTAATEAFF. As DNA, the CDR3 is TGTGCCAGCAGCTTAACTGCTGCGACTGAAGCTTTCTTT.

The V gene is TRBV7-9, the J gene TRBJ1-1; 9 bases are a match to TRBD1. Germline CDR1 reads SEHNR; CDR2 reads FQNEAQ (reference sequence). Trimming cost V 2 bases and J 6 bases; bases outside gene matches: 4. CDR3 size: 14 residues. The CDR3 here is CASSLLTGGPEAFF. The CDR3 nucleotides are TGTGCCAGCAGCTTATTAACAGGGGGCCCTGAAGCTTTCTTT.

Only a few counts were recorded for this clonotype. The chain joins TRBV4-3 to TRBJ2-3; 8 positions agree with TRBD2. The CDR3 runs to 16 residues. Trimming at V came to 4 bases and at J to 5 bases, leaving 11 bases not matched to a gene. From germline, CDR1 is LGHNA and CDR2 YSLEER. CDR3 residues: CASSPRSAGELDTQYF. In DNA form, the CDR3 reads TGCGCCAGCAGCCCGAGATCAGCGGGGGAGCTAGATACGCAGTATTTT.

The chain uses TRBV6-5 and TRBJ1-4; 7 nucleotides line up with TRBD1. This CDR3 comprises 15 residues. The germline CDR1 and CDR2 sequences are MNHEY and SVGAGI. Losses at the gene ends were 0 bases for V and 6 bases for J; bases not matched to a gene: 4. The CDR3 nucleotides are TGTGCCAGCAGTTACTCGACAGGGAGAGATGAAAAACTGTTTTTT. This sequence encodes CASSYSTGRDEKLFF.

This clonotype was counted a few times. The chain recombines TRBV18 with TRBJ1-1; D not resolved. The V gene lost 5 bases and the J gene lost 5 bases, with 6 bases spanning the gap. CDR3 length equals 11 residues. CDR1 is KGHSH and CDR2 is LQKENI in the germline V gene. The CDR3 region has the DNA TGTGCCAGCTCAGCTGAGACTGAAGCTTTCTTT. This codes for CASSAETEAFF.

This clonotype has a count of ten or more. The chain has TRBV27 and TRBJ1-5; D is unresolved. The V and J ends lost 5 bases and 7 bases respectively, with 18 bases between them. The CDR3 runs 15 residues. Germline V CDR1 and CDR2: MNHEY, SMNVEV (reference sequence). The CDR3 spells CASSPGSPGGQPQHF. The CDR3 bases are TGTGCCAGCAGTCCGGGAAGTCCGGGAGGGCAGCCCCAGCATTTT.

At least ten counts were recorded for this clonotype. The V gene is TRBV5-5, the J gene TRBJ2-1; D unresolved. The CDR3 is 10 residues long. From germline, CDR1 is SGHKS and CDR2 YYEKEE (reference sequence). V was trimmed by 4 bases and J by 5 bases, leaving 1 base between them. CDR3 DNA: TGTGCCAGCAGCCACAATGAGCAGTTCTTC. Amino acids: CASSHNEQFF. Full variable domain (remainder filled in from reference TRBV5-5 and TRBJ2-1): DAGVTQSPTHLIKTRGQQVTLRCSPISGHKSVSWYQQVLGQGPQFIFQYYEKEERGRGNFPDRFSARQFPNYSSELNVNALLLGDSALYLCASSHNEQFFGPGTRLTVL.

This clonotype was observed a few times. The chain has TRBV7-2 and TRBJ1-4; TRBD1 is a possible D gene (5 bases). CDR3 length: 13 amino acids. V lost 2 bases, J lost 7 bases, and 8 bases lay in between. Germline V gene sequence: CDR1 SGHTA, CDR2 FQGNSA. The chain's CDR3 is CASSLSQGEKLFF. The CDR3 bases are TGTGCCAGCAGCTTATCCCAGGGTGAAAAACTGTTTTTT.